This T cell receptor (beta chain) was recorded in a study of a mutant IDH1 vaccine in newly diagnosed glioma. Across the whole study: Patients got radiotherapy, temozolomide, or both beforehand, and most got both.

The CDR3 length is 16 residues. Germline lookup yields CDR1 LNHDA and CDR2 SQIVND (reference sequence). V was cut by 6 bases and J by 6 bases, with 21 bases left in between. The repertoire was sequenced with immunoSEQ multiplex PCR; TCRdb's copy has only in-frame clones and lacks some. The sample carries roughly 86,000 clones, around 77% recorded once. Details on this clone: No antigen is known for it.

The time point: baseline, week 1 (first vaccination visit). Sample treatment: pre-vaccination baseline after standard-of-care therapy. Whole-study findings and limits: Immune responses induced by the vaccine were seen in around 92% of patients, spanning multiple MHC alleles.

The chain employs TRBV19 and TRBJ1-5; possibly TRBD1 for D (5 bases). This TCR was sampled from a man between 35 and 55 years old with glioma. Sequencing used PBMCs, obtained from a glioma patient treated with radiotherapy, temozolomide or both. For the CDR3, the DNA is TGTGCCAGTAGCCCGACCGAAACGGGGGACGCTCAGCCCCAGCATTTT. This gives the protein CASSPTETGDAQPQHF.